The 26 T cell receptor beta chains reported below all come from one sample, sequenced in a study of technical replicates of blood from a handful of donors. The method was immunoSEQ multiplex PCR; TCRdb's version includes in-frame clones alone and lacks a portion of them. The sample lists about 85,000 clones; approximately 94% were seen once. The sample comprised T cells isolated from PBMCs. The receptors were sampled from a human donor in good health.

In its sample, this clone was seen a few times. The chain couples TRBV27 to TRBJ1-1; D unresolved. Trimming cost V 6 bases and J 4 bases, with 12 bases left between them. There are 13 residues in the CDR3. CDR1 and CDR2 (germline): MNHEY, SMNVEV (reference sequence). As DNA, the CDR3 is TGTGCCAGCAGATTTACGAGGGTCACTGAAGCTTTCTTT. Protein: CASRFTRVTEAFF.

The chain combines TRBV5-1 with TRBJ2-7, with D tentatively TRBD1 (6 bases). Germline V lookup: CDR1 SGHRS, CDR2 YFSETQ. The CDR3 has 12 residues. The germline V and J ends were trimmed by 3 bases and 6 bases, with 10 bases remaining between them. The DNA for the CDR3 is TGCGCCAGCAGCTGGCAGGGGTCCGAGCAGTACTTC. Its translation is CASSWQGSEQYF.

This chain connects TRBV10-3 to TRBJ1-2; TRBD1 matches 7 bases. Germline values: CDR1 ENHRY, CDR2 SYGVKD. The CDR3 spans 15 residues. Germline trimming cut 0 bases from V and 3 bases from J; bases unmatched to any gene: 4. CDR3 residues: CAISESEGAYYGYTF. DNA of the CDR3: TGTGCCATCAGTGAGTCGGAGGGGGCGTACTATGGCTACACCTTC.

This rearrangement joins TRBV6-5 to TRBJ2-1; D is possibly TRBD2 (5 bases). The CDR3 consists of 14 residues. The V end was cut by 5 bases, the J end by 0 bases, with 8 bases between. Looked up from germline, CDR1 is MNHEY and CDR2 is SVGAGI. CDR3 loop: CASSIASSYNEQFF. The CDR3 coding sequence is TGTGCCAGCAGTATAGCGAGCTCCTACAATGAGCAGTTCTTC.

CDR3 sequence reads: CASSLGTGGGSYGYTF. DNA for the CDR3: TGTGCCAGCAGCTTAGGGACAGGGGGTGGAAGCTATGGCTACACCTTC. The chain has TRBV7-6 and TRBJ1-2; 10 bases agree with TRBD1. The CDR3 spans 16 residues. V was clipped by 1 base and J by 4 bases; unmatched bases: 6. The germline V gene has CDR1 SGHVS and CDR2 FNYEAQ.

The chain has TRBV13 and TRBJ1-1; D is uncertain. Trimming removed 0 bases at V and 11 bases at J, with 13 bases between. This CDR3 has 13 amino acids. Germline CDR1 reads PRHDT; CDR2 reads FYEKMQ (reference sequence). CDR3 sequence reads: CASSLGLRERAFF. The CDR3 DNA is TGTGCCAGCAGCTTAGGCCTTAGGGAGAGGGCTTTCTTT.

The rearrangement uses TRBV10-3 and TRBJ2-7; D unresolved. The length of the CDR3 is 17 residues. Between the trimmed V and J ends, which lost 7 bases and 0 bases, there was a span of 22 bases. The germline gives CDR1 ENHRY, CDR2 SYGVKD. The CDR3 loop is CAIMAFRGSQSSYEQYF. As DNA, the CDR3 is TGTGCCATCATGGCCTTCCGAGGCTCCCAGAGCTCCTACGAGCAGTACTTC.

The chain carries TRBV6-5 and TRBJ2-7; 8 bases are a match to TRBD2. From germline, CDR1 is MNHEY and CDR2 SVGAGI. The CDR3 runs to 15 residues. The J segment lost 0 bases and the V segment lost 6 bases, leaving 7 bases of the junction unmatched. The CDR3 protein is CASSTGGAVSYEQYF. In DNA, the CDR3 is TGTGCCAGCAGCACCGGGGGGGCCGTCTCCTACGAGCAGTACTTC.

The V gene is TRBV6-5, the J gene TRBJ1-5; no clear D. Trimming left V 6 bases short and J 6 bases short, with 18 bases between. CDR1 is MNHEY, CDR2 SVGAGI, per germline. The CDR3 length is 15 residues. Here the CDR3 reads CASSPLLGSAQPQHF. CDR3 DNA: TGTGCCAGCAGCCCCCTACTAGGCTCGGCTCAGCCCCAGCATTTT.

This rearrangement joins TRBV30 to TRBJ2-7; 7 bases are a match to TRBD1. V gave up 3 bases and J gave up 4 bases; unmatched junction bases: 6. The CDR3 extends over 13 amino acids. Germline loops: CDR1 GTSNPN, CDR2 SVGIG (reference sequence). The CDR3 DNA reads as TGTGCCTGGAGACAGGGGAAAGAGTACGAGCAGTACTTC. This gives the protein CAWRQGKEYEQYF.

The chain couples TRBV9 to TRBJ2-1, with D possibly being TRBD1 (6 bases). The germline CDR1 and CDR2 sequences are SGDLS and YYNGEE. The V gene lost 7 bases and the J gene lost 0 bases, with 11 bases spanning the gap. There are 14 residues in the CDR3. The CDR3 region has the DNA TGTGCCAGCGGGGGCACGGTCTCCTACAATGAGCAGTTCTTC. This gives the protein CASGGTVSYNEQFF.

J is TRBJ1-4 and V is TRBV7-9; 9 nucleotides line up with TRBD1. CDR1 is SEHNR and CDR2 is FQNEAQ in the germline V gene (reference sequence). The CDR3 has 16 amino acids. Trimming cost V 0 bases and J 2 bases; bases outside gene matches: 1. The CDR3 protein is CASSLATGGTNEKLFF. The CDR3 DNA is TGTGCCAGCAGCTTAGCCACAGGGGGCACTAATGAAAAACTGTTTTTT.

This chain uses TRBV7-8 with TRBJ2-3, with a possible D match to TRBD2 (7 bases). The V gene lost 4 bases and the J gene lost 7 bases, with 21 bases spanning the gap. The CDR3 extends over 16 amino acids. Germline V gives CDR1 SGHVS, CDR2 FQNEAQ. CDR3 in amino acids: CASSSARGTGGYTQYF. CDR3 bases: TGTGCCAGCAGCTCGGCTCGCGGGACGGGGGGCTATACGCAGTATTTT. Full variable domain (outside the CDR3, taken from reference TRBV7-8 and TRBJ2-3): GAGVSQSPRYKVAKRGQDVALRCDPISGHVSLFWYQQALGQGPEFLTYFQNEAQLDKSGLPSDRFFAERPEGSVSTLKIQRTQQEDSAVYLCASSSARGTGGYTQYFGPGTRLTVL.

This clone has a single count. V gene TRBV4-3 combines with J gene TRBJ2-7; D is unresolved. Trimming took off 0 bases at V and 3 bases at J, with 12 bases between the two ends. The V gene's germline CDR1 is LGHNA and CDR2 YSLEER. This CDR3 contains 15 residues. For the CDR3, the DNA is TGCGCCAGCAGCCAAGAATTAGCAAGGAACTACGAGCAGTACTTC. It specifies CASSQELARNYEQYF.

The rearrangement uses TRBV6-4 and TRBJ2-2, with 11 bases aligning to TRBD2. Germline values: CDR1 MRHNA, CDR2 SNTAGT. The CDR3 has 14 residues. J lost 4 bases, V lost 8 bases, and 3 bases had no gene match. In DNA, the CDR3 is TGTGCCAGCTCCGGGACTAGCGGCACCGGGGAGCTGTTTTTT. Its protein product is CASSGTSGTGELFF.

This rearrangement joins TRBV7-3 to TRBJ2-1; maybe TRBD2 (5 bases). Trimming stripped 5 bases from V and 0 bases from J, with 26 bases between. Looked up from germline, CDR1 is SGHTA and CDR2 is FQGTGA. The CDR3 sequence is 20 residues long. The CDR3 reads CASSLVGSSSFFSSYNEQFF. CDR3 coding DNA: TGTGCCAGCAGCCTTGTGGGGTCTAGCTCCTTCTTCAGCTCCTACAATGAGCAGTTCTTC. The full variable domain, with the rest looked up from reference TRBV7-3 and TRBJ2-1, is GAGVSQTPSNKVTEKGKYVELRCDPISGHTALYWYRQSLGQGPEFLIYFQGTGAADDSGLPNDRFFAVRPEGSVSTLKIQRTERGDSAVYLCASSLVGSSSFFSSYNEQFFGPGTRLTVL.

The chain carries TRBV6-1 and TRBJ1-4, with D perhaps TRBD1 (6 bases). In germline, CDR1 is MNHNS, CDR2 SASEGT. This CDR3 region has 19 residues. V lost 3 bases to trimming and J lost 8 bases, with 28 bases between them. CDR3 nucleotides: TGTGCCAGCAGTGACGTCCTCCCCGGGACACGTTACGGTTTGGAAAAACTGTTTTTT. This codes for CASSDVLPGTRYGLEKLFF.

The rearrangement links TRBV11-3 to TRBJ2-5; a possible D gene is TRBD1 (5 bases). In germline, CDR1 is SGHNT, CDR2 YENEEA. Between the trimmed V and J ends, which lost 1 base and 1 base, there was a span of 10 bases. CDR3 size: 15 residues. DNA for the CDR3: TGTGCCAGCAGCTTAGGCAGGGCTGTCCAAGAGACCCAGTACTTC. The encoded protein is CASSLGRAVQETQYF.

This chain connects TRBV27 to TRBJ2-7, with TRBD2 matching 7 bases. The CDR3 has 15 amino acids. Germline values: CDR1 MNHEY, CDR2 SMNVEV (reference sequence). V shed 6 bases and J 0 bases; nucleotides not matched to a gene: 8. The CDR3, as DNA: TGTGCCAGCAGCTCCACGGGGGGAGGCTCCTACGAGCAGTACTTC. It codes for CASSSTGGGSYEQYF.

J is TRBJ2-5 and V is TRBV11-1; 8 bases are a match to TRBD2. This CDR3 region has 16 residues. The V and J ends lost 3 bases and 2 bases, in that order; junction bases with no gene match: 8. Germline V gives CDR1 SGHAT, CDR2 FQDESV (reference sequence). The CDR3 coding sequence is TGTGCCAGCAGCTTGCCCAGCGGGAGAATTCAAGAGACCCAGTACTTC. Its protein product is CASSLPSGRIQETQYF.

The chain uses TRBV5-1 and TRBJ1-3, with D unclear. Germline V gene lookup returns CDR1 SGHRS and CDR2 YFSETQ. The ends were cut back, 4 bases at V and 0 bases at J, with 8 bases in the middle. This CDR3 is built from 14 residues. The CDR3 DNA reads as TGCGCCAGCAGCAGTACAGACTCTGGAAACACCATATATTTT. Protein sequence: CASSSTDSGNTIYF.

The rearrangement joins TRBV4-1 to TRBJ2-7; no clear D. The CDR3 has 15 residues. Per germline, CDR1 MGHRA and CDR2 YSYEKL. V shed 0 bases and J shed 3 bases, with 12 bases lying between them. The DNA of the CDR3 is TGCGCCAGCAGCCAAGATCAACAAACCCTCTACGAGCAGTACTTC. Protein product: CASSQDQQTLYEQYF.

The CDR3 reads CASSNQGQVKTGELFF. CDR3 nucleotide sequence: TGTGCCAGCAGCAACCAGGGACAGGTTAAAACCGGGGAGCTGTTTTTT. The chain joins TRBV11-2 to TRBJ2-2, with 8 bases aligning to TRBD1. Germline assignment: CDR1 SGHAT and CDR2 FQNNGV. V trimming: 5 bases; J trimming: 5 bases; junction bases outside the gene matches: 10. The CDR3 spans 16 residues.

This chain uses TRBV29-1 with TRBJ2-7, with D uncertain. CDR3 length: 14 residues. Looked up from germline, CDR1 is SQVTM and CDR2 is ANQGSEA. V was pared by 1 base and J by 0 bases, with 10 bases between. The CDR3: CSVEGTPSSYEQYF. The DNA for the CDR3 is TGCAGCGTTGAAGGCACTCCTAGCTCCTACGAGCAGTACTTC.

This rearrangement joins TRBV7-2 to TRBJ2-7; D is uncertain. V dropped 4 bases and J dropped 0 bases, with 7 bases sitting between them. Per germline, CDR1 SGHTA and CDR2 FQGNSA. The CDR3 has 13 amino acids. CDR3 DNA sequence: TGTGCCAGCAGCTCCGGGTTCTCCTACGAGCAGTACTTC. Amino acid sequence: CASSSGFSYEQYF. Full variable domain (rest looked up from reference TRBV7-2 and TRBJ2-7): GAGVSQSPSNKVTEKGKDVELRCDPISGHTALYWYRQSLGQGLEFLIYFQGNSAPDKSGLPSDRFSAERTGGSVSTLTIQRTQQEDSAVYLCASSSGFSYEQYFGPGTRLTVT.

The J gene is TRBJ1-2, the V gene TRBV12-5; perhaps TRBD1 as D (6 bases). CDR1 is LGHNT, CDR2 FRNRAP, per germline. V was trimmed by 3 bases and J by 1 base, leaving 6 bases between them. CDR3 length equals 13 residues. CDR3 DNA: TGTGCTAGTGGTTTACAGGGTAACTATGGCTACACCTTC. Residues: CASGLQGNYGYTF.